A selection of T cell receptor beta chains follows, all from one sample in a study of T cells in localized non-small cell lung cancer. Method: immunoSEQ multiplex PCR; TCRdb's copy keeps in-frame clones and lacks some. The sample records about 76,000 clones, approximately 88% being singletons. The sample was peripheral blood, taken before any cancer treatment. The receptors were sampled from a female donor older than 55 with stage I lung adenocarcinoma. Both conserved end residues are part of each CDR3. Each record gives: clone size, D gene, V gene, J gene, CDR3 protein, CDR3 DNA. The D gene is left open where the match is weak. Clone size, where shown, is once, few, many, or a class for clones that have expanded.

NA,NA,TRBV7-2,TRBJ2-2,CASSSGRANTGELFF,TGTGCCAGCAGCTCCGGCAGGGCGAACACCGGGGAGCTGTTTTTT
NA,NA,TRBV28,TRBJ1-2,CASSSPSRTAYGYTF,TGTGCCAGCAGTTCCCCCTCTCGGACAGCCTATGGCTACACCTTC
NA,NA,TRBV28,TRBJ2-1,CASSLIATIEQFF,TGTGCCAGCAGTTTAATTGCGACGATAGAGCAGTTCTTC
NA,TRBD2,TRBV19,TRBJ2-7,CASRGLAEGYEQYF,TGTGCCAGTAGGGGACTAGCGGAAGGCTACGAGCAGTACTTC
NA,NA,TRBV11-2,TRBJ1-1,CASSLAGGRAFF,TGTGCCAGCAGCTTAGCGGGAGGGAGAGCTTTCTTT
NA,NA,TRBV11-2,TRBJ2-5,CASSLEGTSQETQYF,TGTGCCAGCAGCTTAGAAGGGACGAGCCAAGAGACCCAGTACTTC
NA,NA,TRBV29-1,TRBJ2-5,CSVLHRDETQYF,TGCAGCGTTCTTCACAGGGATGAGACCCAGTACTTC
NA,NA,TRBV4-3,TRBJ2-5,CASSRAGGETQYF,TGCGCCAGCAGCCGGGCCGGGGGTGAGACCCAGTACTTC
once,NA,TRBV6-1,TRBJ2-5,CASSELAGETQYF,TGTGCCAGCAGTGAGTTGGCCGGGGAGACCCAGTACTTC
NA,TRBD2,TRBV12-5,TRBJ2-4,CASGSRVSGGLAKNIQYF,TGTGCTAGTGGCTCCCGAGTTAGCGGGGGTCTAGCCAAAAACATTCAGTACTTC
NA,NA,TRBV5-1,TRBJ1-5,CASPGLYSNQPQHF,TGCGCCAGTCCGGGCCTGTATAGCAATCAGCCCCAGCATTTT
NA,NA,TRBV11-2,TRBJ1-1,CASSLASRKGTEAFF,TGTGCCAGCAGCTTAGCCAGCAGAAAGGGGACTGAAGCTTTCTTT
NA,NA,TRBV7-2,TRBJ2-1,CASSLVPGATSYNEQFF,TGTGCCAGCAGCTTAGTACCGGGGGCGACCTCCTACAATGAGCAGTTCTTC
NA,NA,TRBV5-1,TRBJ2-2,CASRGAGDTGELFF,TGCGCCAGCCGGGGGGCAGGGGACACCGGGGAGCTGTTTTTT
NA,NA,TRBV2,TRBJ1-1,CASSEAGLGKAFF,TGTGCCAGCAGTGAAGCGGGTCTGGGGAAAGCTTTCTTT
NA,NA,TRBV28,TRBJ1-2,CASSFSLSGANGYTF,TGTGCCAGCAGTTTCTCTCTGTCAGGGGCGAATGGCTACACCTTC
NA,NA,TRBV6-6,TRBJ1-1,CASSLLTGNTEAFF,TGTGCCAGCAGTCTCTTGACCGGTAACACTGAAGCTTTCTTT
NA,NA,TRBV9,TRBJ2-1,CASSVGTVYNEQFF,TGTGCCAGCAGCGTAGGGACAGTCTACAATGAGCAGTTCTTC
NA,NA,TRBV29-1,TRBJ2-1,CSVEGRQGSGNEQFF,TGCAGCGTTGAAGGGAGACAAGGGTCTGGCAATGAGCAGTTCTTC
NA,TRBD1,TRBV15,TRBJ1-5,CATSRGTGGIGQPQHF,TGTGCCACCAGCAGAGGGACAGGGGGAATTGGTCAGCCCCAGCATTTT
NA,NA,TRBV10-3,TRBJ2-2,CAISQGGNTGELFF,TGTGCCATCAGTCAGGGGGGTAACACCGGGGAGCTGTTTTTT
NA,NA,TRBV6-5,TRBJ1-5,CASSYSRDQPQHF,TGTGCCAGCAGTTACTCTAGAGATCAGCCCCAGCATTTT
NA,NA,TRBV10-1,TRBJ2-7,CASSDGGSENEQYF,TGCGCCAGCAGTGACGGGGGATCAGAGAACGAGCAGTACTTC
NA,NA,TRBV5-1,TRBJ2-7,CASSLGQRSHYEQYF,TGCGCCAGCAGCCTTGGACAGCGATCCCACTACGAGCAGTACTTC
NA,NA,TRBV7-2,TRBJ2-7,CATAGGGTSYEQYF,TGTGCCACCGCGGGTGGGGGGACCTCCTACGAGCAGTACTTC
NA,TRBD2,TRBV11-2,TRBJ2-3,CASSSQRGGLQDTQYF,TGTGCCAGCAGCTCTCAGCGGGGGGGCCTCCAAGATACGCAGTATTTT